This T cell receptor (beta chain) was retrieved from a study of blood T cells in healthy people across ages. V lost 2 bases and J 6 bases, leaving 16 bases between the germline ends. There are 15 residues in the CDR3. CDR1 is MGHRA and CDR2 is YSYEKL in the germline V gene. A second PCR of 7 to 11 cycles used a sample-barcoded 5' primer and a J-beta primer mix. TCRdb processed the 5' RACE reads anew with MiXCR; each CDR3 protein has one entry. Of 1.4 million to 1.5 million distinct CDR3 sequences listed, about 40% are singletons. This chain connects TRBV4-1 to TRBJ1-2; D is undetermined. The material sequenced was blood. This receptor was obtained from a woman younger than 30 in good health. The CDR3 DNA sequence: TGCGCCAGCAGCCAAAAGGACCGCCGGGAGGATGGCTACACCTTC. It specifies CASSQKDRREDGYTF.